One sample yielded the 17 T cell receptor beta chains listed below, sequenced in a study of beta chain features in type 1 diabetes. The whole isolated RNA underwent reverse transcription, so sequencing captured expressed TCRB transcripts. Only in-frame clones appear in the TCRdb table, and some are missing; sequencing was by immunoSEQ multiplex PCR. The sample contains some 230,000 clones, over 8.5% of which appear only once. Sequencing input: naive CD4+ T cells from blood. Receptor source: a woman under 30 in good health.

The CDR3 sequence is CASSLGTGVRTDTQYF. CDR3 bases: TGTGCCAGCAGCCTAGGGACAGGGGTAAGGACAGATACGCAGTATTTT. The genes are TRBV5-6 and TRBJ2-3; 10 nucleotides align to TRBD1. Germline CDR1 reads SGHDT; CDR2 reads YYEEEE. With V trimmed by 4 bases and J by 3 bases, 8 bases remained unmatched. The CDR3 totals 16 residues. Variable domain in full (rest from reference TRBV5-6 and TRBJ2-3): DAGVTQSPTHLIKTRGQQVTLRCSPKSGHDTVSWYQQALGQGPQFIFQYYEEEERQRGNFPDRFSGHQFPNYSSELNVNALLLGDSALYLCASSLGTGVRTDTQYFGPGTRLTVL.

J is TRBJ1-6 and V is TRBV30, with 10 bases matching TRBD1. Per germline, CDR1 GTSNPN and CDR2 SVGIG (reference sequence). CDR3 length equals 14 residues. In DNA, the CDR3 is TGTGCGGGGGACAGGGGAGAGAACAATTCACCCCTCCACTTT. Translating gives CAGDRGENNSPLHF.

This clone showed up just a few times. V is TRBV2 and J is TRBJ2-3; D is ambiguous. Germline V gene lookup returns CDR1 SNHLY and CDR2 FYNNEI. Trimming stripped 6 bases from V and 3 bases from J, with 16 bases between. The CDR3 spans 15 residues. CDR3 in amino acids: CASRPQQVSTDTQYF. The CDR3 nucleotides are TGTGCCAGCAGGCCACAGCAAGTATCGACAGATACGCAGTATTTT.

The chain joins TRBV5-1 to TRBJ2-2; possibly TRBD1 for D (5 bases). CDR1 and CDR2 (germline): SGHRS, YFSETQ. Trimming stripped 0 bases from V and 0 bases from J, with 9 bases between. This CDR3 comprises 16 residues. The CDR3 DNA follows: TGCGCCAGCAGCTTGGATGCAGGGTCGAACACCGGGGAGCTGTTTTTT. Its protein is CASSLDAGSNTGELFF. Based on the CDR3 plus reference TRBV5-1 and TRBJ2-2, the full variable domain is KAGVTQTPRYLIKTRGQQVTLSCSPISGHRSVSWYQQTPGQGLQFLFEYFSETQRNKGNFPGRFSGRQFSNSRSEMNVSTLELGDSALYLCASSLDAGSNTGELFFGEGSRLTVL.

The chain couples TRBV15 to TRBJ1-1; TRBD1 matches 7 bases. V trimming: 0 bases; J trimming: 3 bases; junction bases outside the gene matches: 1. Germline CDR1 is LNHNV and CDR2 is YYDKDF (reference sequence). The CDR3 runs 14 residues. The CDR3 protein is CATSREQGYTEAFF. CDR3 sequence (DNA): TGTGCCACCAGCAGAGAACAGGGGTACACTGAAGCTTTCTTT.

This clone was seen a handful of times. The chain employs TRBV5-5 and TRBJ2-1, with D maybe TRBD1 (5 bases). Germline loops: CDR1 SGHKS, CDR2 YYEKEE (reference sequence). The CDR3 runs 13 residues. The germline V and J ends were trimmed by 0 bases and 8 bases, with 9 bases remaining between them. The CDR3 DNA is TGTGCCAGCAGCTTGGGATGGGGCGATGAGCAGTTCTTC. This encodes CASSLGWGDEQFF.

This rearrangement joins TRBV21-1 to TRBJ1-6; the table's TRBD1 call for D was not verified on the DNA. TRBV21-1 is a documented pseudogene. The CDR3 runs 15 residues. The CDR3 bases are TGTGCCAGCACCCCGGAAGGGGACTATAATTCACCCCTCCACTTT. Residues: CASTPEGDYNSPLHF.

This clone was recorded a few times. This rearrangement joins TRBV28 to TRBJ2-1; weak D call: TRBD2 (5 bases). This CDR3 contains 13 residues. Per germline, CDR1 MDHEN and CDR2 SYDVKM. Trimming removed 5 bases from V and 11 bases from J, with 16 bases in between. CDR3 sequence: CASSLPLVGKQFF. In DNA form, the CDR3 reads TGTGCCAGCAGTCTACCCCTGGTCGGGAAGCAGTTCTTC.

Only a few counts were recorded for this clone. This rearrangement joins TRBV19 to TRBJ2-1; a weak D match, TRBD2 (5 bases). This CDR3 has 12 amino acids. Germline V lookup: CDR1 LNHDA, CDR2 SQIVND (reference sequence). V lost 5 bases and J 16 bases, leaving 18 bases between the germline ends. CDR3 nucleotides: TGTGCCAGTAGTTCATCGGGGAATCTCCCTTTCTTC. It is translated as CASSSSGNLPFF.

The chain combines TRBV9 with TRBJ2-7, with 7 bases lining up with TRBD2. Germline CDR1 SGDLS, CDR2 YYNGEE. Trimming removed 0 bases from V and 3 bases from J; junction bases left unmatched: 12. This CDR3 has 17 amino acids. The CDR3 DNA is TGTGCCAGCAGCGTAGATCACGAGGGAGGGCTGATCTACGAGCAGTACTTC. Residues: CASSVDHEGGLIYEQYF. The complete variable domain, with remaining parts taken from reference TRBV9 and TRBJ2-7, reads DSGVTQTPKHLITATGQRVTLRCSPRSGDLSVYWYQQSLDQGLQFLIQYYNGEERAKGNILERFSAQQFPDLHSELNLSSLELGDSALYFCASSVDHEGGLIYEQYFGPGTRLTVT.

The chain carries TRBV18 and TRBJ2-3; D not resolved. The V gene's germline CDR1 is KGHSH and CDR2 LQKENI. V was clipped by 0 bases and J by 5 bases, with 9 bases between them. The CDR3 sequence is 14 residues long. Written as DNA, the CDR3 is TGTGCCAGCTCACCACCAGGTGGGCTAGATACGCAGTATTTT. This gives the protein CASSPPGGLDTQYF.

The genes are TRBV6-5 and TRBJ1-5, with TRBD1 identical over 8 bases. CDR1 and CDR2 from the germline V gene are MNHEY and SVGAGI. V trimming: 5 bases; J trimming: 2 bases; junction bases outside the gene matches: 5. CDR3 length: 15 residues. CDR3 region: CASSLGQGGNQPQHF. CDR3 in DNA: TGTGCCAGCAGTCTTGGACAGGGAGGCAATCAGCCCCAGCATTTT.

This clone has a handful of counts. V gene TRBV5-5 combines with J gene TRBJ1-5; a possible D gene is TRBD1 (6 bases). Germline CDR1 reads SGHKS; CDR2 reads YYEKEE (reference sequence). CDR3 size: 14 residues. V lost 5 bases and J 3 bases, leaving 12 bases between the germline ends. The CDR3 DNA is TGTGCCAGCAGTCGACAGGCAAACAATCAGCCCCAGCATTTT. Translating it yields CASSRQANNQPQHF.

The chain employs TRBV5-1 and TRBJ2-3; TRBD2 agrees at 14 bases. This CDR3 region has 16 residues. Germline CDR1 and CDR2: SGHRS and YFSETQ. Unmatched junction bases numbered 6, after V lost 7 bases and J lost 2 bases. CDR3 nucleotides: TGCGCCAGCCGTCCGGGACTAGCGGGGGTCACAGATACGCAGTATTTT. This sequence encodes CASRPGLAGVTDTQYF.

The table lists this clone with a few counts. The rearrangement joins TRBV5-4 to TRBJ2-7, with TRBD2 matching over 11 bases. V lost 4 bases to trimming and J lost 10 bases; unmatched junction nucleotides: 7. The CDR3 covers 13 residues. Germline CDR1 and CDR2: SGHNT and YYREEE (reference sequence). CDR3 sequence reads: CASSDPGLAEQYF. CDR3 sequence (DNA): TGTGCCAGCAGCGATCCGGGACTAGCGGAACAGTACTTC.

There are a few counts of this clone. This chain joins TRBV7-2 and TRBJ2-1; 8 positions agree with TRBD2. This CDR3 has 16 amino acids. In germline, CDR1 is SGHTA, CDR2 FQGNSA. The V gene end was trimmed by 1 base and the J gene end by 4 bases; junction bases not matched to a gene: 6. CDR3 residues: CASSLDSSGQYNEQFF. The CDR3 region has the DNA TGTGCCAGCAGCTTAGACTCTAGCGGGCAGTACAATGAGCAGTTCTTC.

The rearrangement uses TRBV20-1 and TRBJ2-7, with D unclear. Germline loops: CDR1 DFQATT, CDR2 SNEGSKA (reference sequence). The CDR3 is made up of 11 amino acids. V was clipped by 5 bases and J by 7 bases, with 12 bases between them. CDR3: CSASSLQEQYF. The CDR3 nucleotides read TGCAGTGCTTCTTCTCTTCAGGAGCAGTACTTC.